The clone carrying this T cell receptor beta chain was counted once. The data originate from a study of T cell changes during pregnancy in multiple sclerosis. Libraries were prepared by immunoSEQ multiplex PCR; TCRdb keeps only in-frame clonotypes and omits some of them. The sample gives about 40,000 clones, 80% to 90% of which show up once; more than 0.5% is in the top ten. Germline CDR1 and CDR2: SGHTA and FQGNSA. V was clipped by 1 base and J by 2 bases; unmatched bases: 6. CDR3 length equals 17 residues. The chain has TRBV7-2 and TRBJ2-7, with TRBD2 matching 12 bases. The sequences come from CD4+ T cells from peripheral blood mononuclear cells, collected in the first trimester of pregnancy. This TCR was sampled from a female donor with multiple sclerosis, enrolled in a pregnancy study. The CDR3 sequence is CASSLGLAGAGTYEQYF. Here the CDR3 DNA reads TGTGCCAGCAGCTTAGGACTAGCGGGGGCGGGGACCTACGAGCAGTACTTC.